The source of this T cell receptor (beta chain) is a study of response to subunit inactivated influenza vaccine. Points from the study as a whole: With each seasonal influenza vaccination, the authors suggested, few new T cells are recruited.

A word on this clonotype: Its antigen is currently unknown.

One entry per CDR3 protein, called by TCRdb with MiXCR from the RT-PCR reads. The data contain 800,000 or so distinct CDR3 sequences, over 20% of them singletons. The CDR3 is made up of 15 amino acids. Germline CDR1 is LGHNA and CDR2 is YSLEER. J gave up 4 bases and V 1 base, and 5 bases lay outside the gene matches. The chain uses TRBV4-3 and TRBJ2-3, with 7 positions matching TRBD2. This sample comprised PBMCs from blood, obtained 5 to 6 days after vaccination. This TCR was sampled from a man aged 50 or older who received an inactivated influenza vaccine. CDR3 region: CASSQGGSFSDTQYF. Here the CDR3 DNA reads TGCGCCAGCAGCCAAGGCGGGAGTTTCTCAGATACGCAGTATTTT.